This TCR beta chain was observed in a study of OX40 agonist ivuxolimab in advanced cancers. About the study: Ivuxolimab is an agonistic anti-OX40 (CD134) antibody, and patients were treated with it. Findings and caveats of the study: At 0.1-3.0 mg/kg, partial responders had clonal expansion among the lowest observed. At 0.1 to 3.0 mg/kg and by week 6, CD4+ and CD8+ T cells in the blood had expanded clonally.

Clones were read by immunoSEQ multiplex PCR, and TCRdb kept only the in-frame ones, dropping some. The table lists tens of thousands of clones, about 87% of them singletons. Autoimmune disease history or systemic immunosuppression barred patients. This clone showed up just a few times. Its antigen is unidentified. The origin of this receptor is an adult with an advanced solid tumor such as melanoma, head and neck, liver or kidney cancer. Material: CD4+ or CD8+ T cells sorted from blood, obtained in a trial of the OX40 agonist ivuxolimab.

The CDR3 DNA sequence: TGCAGCGTTGCCGGACGCCGCATCTACAATGAGCAGTTCTTC. This sequence encodes CSVAGRRIYNEQFF. The chain has TRBV29-1 and TRBJ2-1; the D is unclear. V was clipped by 4 bases and J by 3 bases, with 13 bases between them. This CDR3 spans 14 amino acids. Germline lookup yields CDR1 SQVTM and CDR2 ANQGSEA.